The 11 T cell receptor beta chains presented below share a single source sample, sequenced in a study of T-cell reconstitution after alpha-beta-depleted transplantation in children. Unique molecular identifiers were incorporated into the prepared TCRbeta library. TCRdb reprocessed the PCR reads via MiXCR and lists one record per CDR3 protein. This table holds 100,000 to 120,000 distinct CDR3 sequences, 9% to 12% found once. The sequencing used PBMCs from the stem cell graft donor, collected from the stem cell graft. These receptor sequences come from a human donor who donated a stem cell graft to a child with acute lymphoblastic leukemia.

This clonotype was recorded at least ten times. The chain couples TRBV5-1 to TRBJ2-7; perhaps TRBD2 as D (5 bases). Germline CDR1 reads SGHRS; CDR2 reads YFSETQ. Trimming shortened V by 5 bases and J by 3 bases, and 21 bases separated the two germline ends. The CDR3 runs 16 residues. The CDR3 is CASSREDFTVSYEQYF. CDR3 DNA sequence: TGCGCCAGCAGTCGAGAGGACTTCACGGTGAGCTACGAGCAGTACTTC.

This clonotype was observed many times. The V call is TRBV2, the J call TRBJ1-2; a possible D gene is TRBD1 (5 bases). Between the trimmed V and J ends, which lost 2 bases and 5 bases, there was a span of 15 bases. This CDR3 comprises 15 residues. In germline, CDR1 is SNHLY, CDR2 FYNNEI. DNA of the CDR3: TGTGCCAGCAGTGAAAGGGGATCTGTTAATTATGGCTACACCTTC. Its protein is CASSERGSVNYGYTF.

This clonotype was detected ten times or more. The rearrangement links TRBV10-3 to TRBJ2-1; the D gene is possibly TRBD1 (6 bases). The length of the CDR3 is 15 residues. Germline assignment: CDR1 ENHRY and CDR2 SYGVKD. Trimming cost V 8 bases and J 5 bases, with 19 bases left between them. This CDR3 is CAISPRGEGDNEQFF. In DNA form, the CDR3 reads TGTGCCATCTCCCCCCGGGGTGAGGGGGACAATGAGCAGTTCTTC.

At least ten counts were recorded for this clonotype. V gene TRBV18 combines with J gene TRBJ1-5; 9 bases match TRBD1. This CDR3 has 14 amino acids. With V trimmed by 6 bases and J by 6 bases, 6 bases remained unmatched. Per the germline V gene, CDR1 is KGHSH and CDR2 is LQKENI. The CDR3, as DNA: TGTGCCAGCTCCCAGGGACAGGGAACTCAGCCCCAGCATTTT. Protein sequence: CASSQGQGTQPQHF.

This clonotype has a count of ten or more. V is TRBV7-2 and J is TRBJ1-6; 7 bases are shared with TRBD1. Unmatched junction bases numbered 7, after V lost 1 base and J lost 10 bases. The CDR3 is 15 residues long. CDR1 is SGHTA and CDR2 is FQGNSA in the germline V gene. The CDR3 region has the DNA TGTGCCAGCAGCTTAGTTCAGACAGGGCTATCACCCCTCCACTTT. Translating gives CASSLVQTGLSPLHF.

This clonotype has ten or more counts. The chain links TRBV20-1 to TRBJ1-6, with D unclear. There are 13 residues in the CDR3. V gave up 5 bases and J gave up 4 bases, with 9 bases separating them. Germline V gene lookup returns CDR1 DFQATT and CDR2 SNEGSKA (reference sequence). CDR3 sequence reads: CSAHAGYNSPLHF. CDR3 bases: TGCAGTGCTCATGCGGGATATAATTCACCCCTCCACTTT.

The sample holds many counts of this clonotype. The J gene is TRBJ2-2, the V gene TRBV6-2 or TRBV6-3, with a weak D call TRBD1 (8 bases). The CDR3 consists of 15 residues. Germline V gene sequence: CDR1 MNHEY, CDR2 SVGEGT. V lost 6 bases, J lost 4 bases, and 15 bases lay in between. In nucleotides, the CDR3 is TGTGCCAGCAGCCCCAACAGGGGGGGCACCGGGGAGCTGTTTTTT. It translates to CASSPNRGGTGELFF.

This clonotype was seen repeatedly, ten times or more. The CDR3 spells CASRDSGTARNTGELFF. In DNA form, the CDR3 reads TGTGCCAGCAGGGATTCCGGGACAGCTCGGAACACCGGGGAGCTGTTTTTT. The chain joins TRBV12-3 or TRBV12-4 to TRBJ2-2, with 7 nucleotides matching TRBD1. The CDR3 has 17 amino acids. V shed 6 bases and J 1 base; nucleotides not matched to a gene: 11.

This clonotype was counted many times. The J gene is TRBJ2-1, the V gene TRBV5-1, with 10 positions matching TRBD2. The junction had 16 bases not matched to a gene; V was cut back by 3 bases and J by 7 bases. This CDR3 comprises 18 residues. CDR1 is SGHRS and CDR2 is YFSETQ in the germline V gene. CDR3 in amino acids: CASSSSSSGSRVGNEQFF. The CDR3 nucleotides read TGCGCCAGCAGCTCCTCCTCTAGCGGGAGTAGGGTTGGTAATGAGCAGTTCTTC.

A single count supports this clonotype. The rearrangement joins TRBV11-2 to TRBJ1-2, with 7 bases aligning to TRBD1. With 1 base clipped from V and 13 bases from J, the junction kept 15 bases outside the gene matches. Looked up from germline, CDR1 is SGHAT and CDR2 is FQNNGV. The CDR3 extends over 15 amino acids. The CDR3 coding sequence is TGTGCCAGCAGCTTAGTCCGGGACAGTCCGTTTGGGGTCACCTTC. It specifies CASSLVRDSPFGVTF. Variable domain in full (rest from reference TRBV11-2 and TRBJ1-2): EAGVAQSPRYKIIEKRQSVAFWCNPISGHATLYWYQQILGQGPKLLIQFQNNGVVDDSQLPKDRFSAERLKGVDSTLKIQPAKLEDSAVYLCASSLVRDSPFGVTFGSGTRLTVV.

This clonotype has at least ten counts. The chain has TRBV20-1 and TRBJ1-6, with D unclear. Trimming cost V 5 bases and J 7 bases, with 15 bases left between them. The CDR3 loop spans 14 amino acids. Per germline, CDR1 DFQATT and CDR2 SNEGSKA (reference sequence). CDR3 protein: CSAGAGLKNSPLHF. The CDR3, as DNA: TGCAGTGCTGGAGCCGGGCTAAAGAATTCACCCCTCCACTTT.